This passage covers 18 T cell receptor beta chains from one sample sequenced in a study of T cell changes during pregnancy in multiple sclerosis. Profiling relied on immunoSEQ multiplex PCR, and the TCRdb table lists in-frame clones only, not all of them. The sample yields some 47,000 clones, roughly 96% seen once. The sample was peripheral blood, taken in the second trimester of pregnancy. Receptors originate from a female donor with multiple sclerosis, enrolled in a pregnancy study.

V usage is TRBV4-2 and J usage is TRBJ2-3; weak D call: TRBD2 (5 bases). Between the trimmed V and J ends, which lost 1 base and 7 bases, there was a span of 21 bases. This CDR3 contains 17 residues. Germline assignment: CDR1 LGHNA and CDR2 YNFKEQ. The CDR3 loop is CASSQVGWASRHHTQYF. CDR3 coding DNA: TGTGCCAGCAGCCAAGTCGGGTGGGCTAGCCGACACCATACGCAGTATTTT.

The rearrangement joins TRBV19 to TRBJ2-3, with D unresolved. V lost 1 base, J lost 2 bases, and 13 bases lay in between. The CDR3 extends over 16 amino acids. The germline V gene encodes CDR1 LNHDA and CDR2 SQIVND (reference sequence). The CDR3 DNA reads as TGTGCCAGTAGTATAGGGCTACTAACCGCCACAGATACGCAGTATTTT. Amino acids: CASSIGLLTATDTQYF.

The V gene is TRBV6-1, the J gene TRBJ2-7, with 9 bases fitting TRBD1. The CDR3 extends over 19 amino acids. CDR1 is MNHNS and CDR2 is SASEGT in the germline V gene. The V and J ends lost 0 bases and 5 bases, in that order; junction bases with no gene match: 17. CDR3 bases: TGTGCCAGCAGTGAAGCGCATGATATATTTAGTAACAGGGGGCACGAGCAGTACTTC. This codes for CASSEAHDIFSNRGHEQYF.

This chain joins TRBV6-6 and TRBJ1-5; D call uncertain. The V gene lost 0 bases and the J gene lost 3 bases, with 9 bases spanning the gap. The CDR3 sequence is 15 residues long. The germline CDR1 and CDR2 sequences are MNHNY and SVGAGI (reference sequence). This chain's CDR3 is CASSYSKEPNQPQHF. CDR3 DNA sequence: TGTGCCAGCAGTTACTCAAAGGAGCCCAATCAGCCCCAGCATTTT.

The V call is TRBV19, the J call TRBJ1-2; maybe TRBD1 (6 bases). The CDR3 has 13 residues. Germline CDR1 reads LNHDA; CDR2 reads SQIVND (reference sequence). Trimming stripped 5 bases from V and 6 bases from J, with 13 bases between. CDR3 loop: CASSSRQVDGYTF. CDR3 nucleotide sequence: TGTGCCAGTAGTTCCAGACAGGTAGATGGCTACACCTTC.

The chain is built from TRBV9 and TRBJ2-2; 7 bases fit TRBD1. Germline trimming cut 2 bases from V and 2 bases from J; bases unmatched to any gene: 6. Germline V gene sequence: CDR1 SGDLS, CDR2 YYNGEE. This CDR3 has 16 residues. CDR3 sequence (DNA): TGTGCCAGCAGCGTTAGTGGGACAGCCAACACCGGGGAGCTGTTTTTT. Protein sequence: CASSVSGTANTGELFF.

This sequence joins TRBV7-8 and TRBJ1-5; 10 bases line up with TRBD1. V dropped 3 bases and J dropped 2; count of bases not matched to a gene: 7. This CDR3 is 17 amino acids long. Germline CDR1 SGHVS, CDR2 FQNEAQ. CDR3 coding DNA: TGTGCCAGCAGCTTTGGGACAGGGGTAAGGGGCAATCAGCCCCAGCATTTT. Protein product: CASSFGTGVRGNQPQHF.

V usage is TRBV6-5 and J usage is TRBJ2-1; D uncertain. CDR3 length: 13 amino acids. V was cut by 6 bases and J by 4 bases, with 10 bases left in between. From germline, CDR1 is MNHEY and CDR2 SVGAGI. The CDR3 here is CASRSNLYNEQFF. DNA of the CDR3: TGTGCCAGCAGGTCGAACTTATACAATGAGCAGTTCTTC.

The chain employs TRBV27 and TRBJ1-1; 10 bases agree with TRBD1. This CDR3 contains 15 residues. The V segment lost 7 bases and the J segment 3 bases; nucleotides outside the gene matches: 8. Germline lookup yields CDR1 MNHEY and CDR2 SMNVEV (reference sequence). CDR3 nucleotides: TGTGCCAGCAAGCTACTAGGGACAGGGGACACTGAAGCTTTCTTT. Translated, it gives CASKLLGTGDTEAFF.

CDR3 region: CASSQNRGNTGELFF. The CDR3 DNA sequence: TGTGCCAGCAGCCAAAACAGGGGTAACACCGGGGAGCTGTTTTTT. The J gene is TRBJ2-2, the V gene TRBV14, with 7 nucleotides matching TRBD1. The CDR3 spans 15 residues. Germline V CDR1 and CDR2: SGHDN, FVKESK. V lost 2 bases and J lost 2; bases outside the gene matches: 2.

This sequence joins TRBV27 and TRBJ2-2; D gene ambiguous. The CDR3 is 11 residues long. The germline V gene encodes CDR1 MNHEY and CDR2 SMNVEV (reference sequence). Trimming removed 5 bases at V and 6 bases at J, with 4 bases between. CDR3 protein: CASSRAGELFF. DNA of the CDR3: TGTGCCAGCAGTCGGGCCGGGGAGCTGTTTTTT.

The V call is TRBV5-8, the J call TRBJ1-4; 9 positions agree with TRBD1. After removal of 5 bases from V and 4 bases from J, the junction contained 6 bases not matched to a gene. The CDR3 has 15 residues. Germline CDR1 SGHTS, CDR2 YDEGEE. CDR3 sequence (DNA): TGTGCCAGCAGTAATGGACAGGGGCTTAATGAAAAACTGTTTTTT. It translates to CASSNGQGLNEKLFF.

V gene TRBV5-1 combines with J gene TRBJ2-3; 8 positions agree with TRBD1. V was pared by 4 bases and J by 4 bases, with 8 bases of the junction left unmatched. CDR1 and CDR2 from the germline V gene are SGHRS and YFSETQ. The CDR3 has 15 amino acids. CDR3 sequence reads: CASSIVPGGADTQYF. The CDR3 DNA follows: TGCGCCAGCAGCATCGTTCCAGGGGGCGCAGATACGCAGTATTTT.

The chain has TRBV28 and TRBJ1-4, with a tentative D call TRBD1 (5 bases). CDR3 length equals 13 residues. V was shortened by 8 bases and J by 7 bases, with 14 bases between the two germline ends. CDR1 is MDHEN and CDR2 is SYDVKM in the germline V gene. As DNA, the CDR3 is TGTGCCAGCGGTGCGGGGGGAGGTGAAAAACTGTTTTTT. Amino acid sequence: CASGAGGGEKLFF.

The J gene is TRBJ2-2, the V gene TRBV9; TRBD1 agrees at 7 bases. The CDR3 is 15 amino acids. Germline CDR1 and CDR2: SGDLS and YYNGEE. V gave up 2 bases and J gave up 5 bases; unmatched junction bases: 6. The DNA of the CDR3 is TGTGCCAGCAGCGTTGGGACAGTCAAAACCGGGGAGCTGTTTTTT. It codes for CASSVGTVKTGELFF.

This clone was counted once. V usage is TRBV19 and J usage is TRBJ2-6, with unresolved D. Deletions cut 1 base from V and 0 bases from J, with 10 bases between. The CDR3 contains 17 residues. Germline CDR1 and CDR2: LNHDA and SQIVND (reference sequence). CDR3 DNA: TGTGCCAGTAGTATAGGACAATCCCCCTCTGGGGCCAACGTCCTGACTTTC. This codes for CASSIGQSPSGANVLTF.

About this clone: The same CDR3 also results from other DNA sequences found in this sample. The gene calls are TRBV18 and TRBJ1-1; no clear D. CDR1 and CDR2 from the germline V gene are KGHSH and LQKENI. CDR3 length equals 13 residues. The V and J ends lost 6 bases and 1 base respectively, with 9 bases between them. The CDR3 coding sequence is TGTGCCAGCTCCCCCTCGGGGAACACTGAAGCTTTCTTT. Translating gives CASSPSGNTEAFF.

This clone is a singleton in its sample. The chain combines TRBV10-1 with TRBJ1-1; possibly TRBD1 for D (6 bases). V lost 6 bases and J 0 bases, leaving 8 bases between the germline ends. The CDR3 is 13 amino acids. CDR1 WNHNN and CDR2 SYGVQD come from the germline V gene (reference sequence). Here the CDR3 reads CASRDSMNTEAFF. Here the CDR3 DNA reads TGCGCCAGCAGGGACAGCATGAACACTGAAGCTTTCTTT.